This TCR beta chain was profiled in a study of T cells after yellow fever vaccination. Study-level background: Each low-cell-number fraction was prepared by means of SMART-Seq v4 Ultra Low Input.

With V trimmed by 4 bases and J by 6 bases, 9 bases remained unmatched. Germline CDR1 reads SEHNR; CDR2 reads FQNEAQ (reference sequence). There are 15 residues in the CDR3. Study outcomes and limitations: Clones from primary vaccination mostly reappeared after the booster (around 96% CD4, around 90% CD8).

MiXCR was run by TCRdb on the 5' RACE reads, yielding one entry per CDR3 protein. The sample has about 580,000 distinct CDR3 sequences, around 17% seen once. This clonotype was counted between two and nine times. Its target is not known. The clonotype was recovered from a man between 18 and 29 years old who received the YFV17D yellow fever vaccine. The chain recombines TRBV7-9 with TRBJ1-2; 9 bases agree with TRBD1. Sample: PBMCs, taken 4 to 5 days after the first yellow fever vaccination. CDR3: CASSWGRTGANGYTF. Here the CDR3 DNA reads TGTGCCAGCAGCTGGGGGAGGACAGGGGCGAATGGCTACACCTTC.